These T cell receptor beta chains were read from a single sample in a study of T cell clones after liver transplantation. Data came from immunoSEQ multiplex PCR; TCRdb stores just in-frame clones and leaves some out. The repertoire holds 65,000 to 90,000 clones, with around nine tenths as singletons. The sequencing used CD4+ T cells from blood, collected before liver transplant. The receptors shown here come from a human donor who received a liver transplant. The CDR3 runs from the conserved cysteine through the conserved F or W. Fields, in order: D gene, CDR3 length, clone size, V gene, J gene, CDR3 protein, CDR3 DNA. The D gene is left open where the match is weak. Only part of the rows carry a size: once, few, many, or a class if the clone is expanded.

>NA|18|NA|TRBV15|TRBJ2-7
CATSRVKAGHGASYEQYF
TGTGCCACCAGCAGAGTGAAGGCGGGACATGGGGCGTCCTACGAGCAGTACTTC
>NA|15|NA|TRBV11-3|TRBJ1-1
CASSLGRGRGVDAFF
TGTGCCAGCAGCTTAGGGCGGGGAAGGGGAGTTGACGCTTTCTTT
>NA|13|NA|TRBV5-4|TRBJ2-2
CASSLQSTGELFF
TGTGCCAGCAGCCTTCAAAGTACCGGGGAGCTGTTTTTT
>NA|14|NA|TRBV5-4|TRBJ2-7
CASRHAGQPYEQYF
TGTGCCAGCAGGCACGCGGGACAGCCCTACGAGCAGTACTTC
>TRBD1|16|NA|TRBV5-1|TRBJ2-1
CASSLGDRGIGNEQFF
TGCGCCAGCAGCTTGGGTGACAGGGGAATAGGCAATGAGCAGTTCTTC
>NA|12|NA|TRBV28|TRBJ2-7
CASSLVNYEQYF
TGTGCCAGCAGTTTAGTGAACTACGAGCAGTACTTC
>TRBD1|14|NA|TRBV28|TRBJ1-5
CASVAGGLSQPQHF
TGTGCCAGCGTGGCAGGGGGCCTTAGTCAGCCCCAGCATTTT
>NA|14|NA|TRBV5-1|TRBJ1-4
CASSPGDGNEKLFF
TGCGCCAGCAGCCCCGGGGACGGTAATGAAAAACTGTTTTTT
>NA|14|NA|TRBV19|TRBJ2-5
CASSIVGVGETQYF
TGTGCCAGTAGTATTGTGGGGGTGGGAGAGACCCAGTACTTC
>NA|14|once|TRBV2|TRBJ1-1
CASSDFAVGTEAFF
TGTGCCAGCAGTGACTTCGCGGTGGGCACTGAAGCTTTCTTT
>TRBD2|14|NA|TRBV29-1|TRBJ2-3
CSAVGGSQTDTQYF
TGCAGCGCTGTGGGAGGGAGTCAGACAGATACGCAGTATTTT
>NA|15|NA|TRBV2|TRBJ1-4
CASSGAGGRSEKLFF
TGTGCCAGCAGTGGGGCCGGGGGGCGTAGTGAAAAACTGTTTTTT
>NA|14|NA|TRBV5-1|TRBJ1-2
CASSPGTSNYGYTF
TGCGCCAGCAGCCCAGGGACGTCTAACTATGGCTACACCTTC
>NA|15|NA|TRBV19|TRBJ2-7
CASSAGMGSAYEQYF
TGTGCCAGCTCCGCTGGGATGGGATCCGCCTACGAGCAGTACTTC
>NA|13|NA|TRBV13|TRBJ2-7
CASSTQGGTEQYF
TGTGCCAGCAGCACCCAGGGTGGGACAGAGCAGTACTTC
>NA|14|NA|TRBV5-1|TRBJ2-1
CASSLAPSYNEQFF
TGCGCCAGCAGCTTGGCCCCCTCCTACAATGAGCAGTTCTTC
>NA|13|NA|TRBV6-5|TRBJ2-7
CAGISRVWYEQYF
TGTGCTGGCATCTCTAGGGTGTGGTACGAGCAGTACTTC
>NA|15|few|TRBV7-2|TRBJ1-2
CASSLALTANYGYTF
TGTGCCAGCAGCTTAGCGCTGACAGCCAACTATGGCTACACCTTC
>TRBD1|16|NA|TRBV5-1|TRBJ2-3
CASSQTGTGMTDTQYF
TGCGCCAGCAGCCAGACCGGGACAGGGATGACAGATACGCAGTATTTT
>NA|13|once|TRBV5-1|TRBJ1-1
CASSAIQGREAFF
TGCGCCAGCAGCGCGATACAGGGTAGGGAAGCTTTCTTT
>NA|13|NA|TRBV28|TRBJ1-5
CASTHPSNQPQHF
TGTGCCAGCACCCATCCCAGCAATCAGCCCCAGCATTTT
>NA|15|NA|TRBV4-3|TRBJ2-2
CASSQVQGGPGELFF
TGCGCCAGCAGCCAAGTGCAGGGGGGGCCCGGGGAGCTGTTTTTT
>NA|19|NA|TRBV14|TRBJ2-7
CASSRHTRGLTSGSYEQYF
TGTGCCAGCAGCCGGCATACTAGGGGACTTACCTCCGGCTCCTACGAGCAGTACTTC
>NA|11|NA|TRBV6-6|TRBJ2-7
CASSSSAQKYF
TGTGCCAGCAGTTCGTCGGCGCAGAAGTACTTC
>NA|15|medium-sized|TRBV9|TRBJ2-2
CASSVGQTGTGELFF
TGTGCCAGCAGCGTAGGACAGACGGGCACCGGGGAGCTGTTTTTT
>NA|14|NA|TRBV6-1|TRBJ1-3
CASSKGVSGNTIYF
TGTGCCAGCAGTAAGGGGGTTTCTGGAAACACCATATATTTT
>TRBD2|15|NA|TRBV28|TRBJ2-3
CASSFAAGVGDTQYF
TGTGCCAGCAGTTTTGCTGCGGGAGTAGGAGATACGCAGTATTTT
>TRBD1|13|NA|TRBV19|TRBJ2-7
CASRNRGTYEQYF
TGTGCCAGTAGAAACAGGGGGACCTACGAGCAGTACTTC
>TRBD1|15|NA|TRBV29-1|TRBJ2-1
CSVASPGQGNNEQFF
TGCAGCGTTGCCTCACCGGGACAGGGAAACAATGAGCAGTTCTTC
>NA|14|few|TRBV9|TRBJ2-1
CASSPRTDGNEQFF
TGTGCCAGCAGCCCCCGCACTGACGGGAATGAGCAGTTCTTC